What follows is one T cell receptor (beta chain) and its context. No antigen is known for it. The germline V gene encodes CDR1 MNHEY and CDR2 SVGAGI. The V and J ends lost 6 bases and 12 bases, in that order; junction bases with no gene match: 8. The CDR3 runs 14 residues. Use of 60 Vbeta and 13 Jbeta primers characterized the PCR. Assay: immunoSEQ multiplex PCR; the TCRdb copy retains only in-frame clones and omits some. Its table lists around 150,000 clones. The data were taken from a study of cytomegalovirus exposure and HLA in healthy donors. Study results and limitations: As a later analysis revealed, the rate of TCR association differed by HLA locus, with DRB1 most and HLA-C fewest. Most of the TCR beta V segments (in an earlier analysis) were productive either about 87% or about 30% of the time. The authors reported that TCR beta sequences could predict HLA-A and HLA-B alleles. These predictions were accurate for most subjects in the first cohort.

This clonotype originated in a man aged 40-49 years in good health and CMV-seronegative. Sequencing input: PBMCs. This chain links TRBV6-5 with TRBJ1-6, with TRBD1 matching 10 bases. The CDR3 coding sequence is TGTGCCAGCAGGCCGGGACAGGGGATTCTACCCCTCCACTTT. Its protein product is CASRPGQGILPLHF.